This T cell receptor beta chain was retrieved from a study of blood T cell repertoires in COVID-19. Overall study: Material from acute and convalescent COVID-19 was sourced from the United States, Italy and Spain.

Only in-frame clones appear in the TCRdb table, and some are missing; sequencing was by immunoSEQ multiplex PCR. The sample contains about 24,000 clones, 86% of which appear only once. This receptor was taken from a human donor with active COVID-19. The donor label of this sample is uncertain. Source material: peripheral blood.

The CDR3 nucleotides read TGTGCCAGCAGACGCACAGGGTCACCTAATGAAAAACTGTTTTTT. As protein: CASRRTGSPNEKLFF. The J gene is TRBJ1-4, the V gene TRBV7-2; a possible D gene is TRBD1 (6 bases). The CDR3 is 15 amino acids. Trimming pared 6 bases from V and 3 bases from J, leaving 14 bases between. Germline CDR1 SGHTA, CDR2 FQGNSA. Filled out from reference TRBV7-2 and TRBJ1-4, the complete variable domain reads GAGVSQSPSNKVTEKGKDVELRCDPISGHTALYWYRQSLGQGLEFLIYFQGNSAPDKSGLPSDRFSAERTGGSVSTLTIQRTQQEDSAVYLCASRRTGSPNEKLFFGSGTQLSVL.